Listed below are T cell receptor beta chains from one sample, sequenced in a study of T cell changes during pregnancy in multiple sclerosis. This table comes from immunoSEQ multiplex PCR, and its TCRdb copy is limited to in-frame clones, with some not included. The sample lists 35,000 to 45,000 clones; approximately 90% were seen once. Sequencing was performed on peripheral blood, taken before pregnancy. Receptors were obtained from a female donor with multiple sclerosis, enrolled in a pregnancy study. Both conserved end residues are part of each CDR3. D genes are given only for firm matches. Size is omitted from some rows. Given values are once, few, many or a class for expanded clones.

j_call	cdr3_length	d_call	clone_size	v_call	cdr3_nt	cdr3_aa
TRBJ1-4	17	TRBD1	-	TRBV7-2	TGTGCCAGCAGCTTATCGGGACAGGGGGCACGGAATGAAAAACTGTTTTTT	CASSLSGQGARNEKLFF
TRBJ2-1	15	TRBD2	-	TRBV7-2	TGTGCCAGCAGCTTAGTAGCGGGGGGACCCAATGAGCAGTTCTTC	CASSLVAGGPNEQFF
TRBJ2-1	17	-	once	TRBV4-2	TGTGCCAGCAGCCAACCCGAACTAGGGAACTTGTACAATGAGCAGTTCTTC	CASSQPELGNLYNEQFF
TRBJ2-5	13	-	-	TRBV7-8	TGTGCCAGCATTCCCGGCAGGGAAGAGACCCAGTACTTC	CASIPGREETQYF
TRBJ2-2	16	TRBD1	-	TRBV6-1	TGTGCCAGCAGTGCGGAGACAGGGGAGCATGGCGGGGAGCTGTTTTTT	CASSAETGEHGGELFF
TRBJ1-1	12	TRBD1	-	TRBV27	TGTGCCAGCAGTTTCGGACAGGGTCGGGCTTTCTTT	CASSFGQGRAFF
TRBJ2-2	17	TRBD2	once	TRBV30	TGTGCCTGGAAGGTGGTGAGCGGGAGATCGAACACCGGGGAGCTGTTTTTT	CAWKVVSGRSNTGELFF
TRBJ1-1	12	-	-	TRBV7-2	TGTGCCAGCAGCCCGGAGCGGGGCAGAGCTTTCTTT	CASSPERGRAFF
TRBJ1-1	14	-	-	TRBV5-5	TGTGCCAGCAGCTTATCGCGGTTGAACACTGAAGCTTTCTTT	CASSLSRLNTEAFF
TRBJ2-7	14	-	-	TRBV7-9	TGTGCCAGCAGCGAGAGGGAGGACCACTACGAGCAGTACTTC	CASSEREDHYEQYF
TRBJ2-7	13	-	-	TRBV9	TGTGCCAGCAGCGGCTCGGTAGCCGACGAGCAGTACTTC	CASSGSVADEQYF
TRBJ2-3	17	-	-	TRBV7-2	TGTGCCAGCAGCTTACAGTGGGCTGGGCTTGGCACAGATACGCAGTATTTT	CASSLQWAGLGTDTQYF
TRBJ2-1	14	-	-	TRBV6-5	TGTGCCAGCAGTTACCAGGGGGGTTTCGGTGAGCAGTTCTTC	CASSYQGGFGEQFF
TRBJ1-1	15	TRBD1	-	TRBV4-1	TGCGCCAGCAGCCAGAGTCGGACAGGGGGCACTGAAGCTTTCTTT	CASSQSRTGGTEAFF
TRBJ2-1	14	-	-	TRBV25-1	TGTGCCAGCAGTGGACAGGCGACATACAATGAGCAGTTCTTC	CASSGQATYNEQFF
TRBJ2-1	15	TRBD2	once	TRBV30	TGTGCCTGGAGTAAACCGAGCGGGAGGAGCAATGAGCAGTTCTTC	CAWSKPSGRSNEQFF
TRBJ2-7	15	-	-	TRBV27	TGTGCCAGCAGTTGCCCGACAGGCTTACACTACGAGCAGTACTTC	CASSCPTGLHYEQYF
TRBJ2-2	16	TRBD1	-	TRBV6-6	TGTGCCAGCATACAAGACACGACAGGGGGGACCGGGGAGCTGTTTTTT	CASIQDTTGGTGELFF
TRBJ1-4	15	TRBD1	-	TRBV15	TGTGCCACCAGCCTCCCCACAGGGGTGATAGAAAAACTGTTTTTT	CATSLPTGVIEKLFF
TRBJ1-4	17	TRBD1	-	TRBV7-2	TGTGCCAGCAGCTTAGTGGGGACAGTAAACTTAAATGAAAAACTGTTTTTT	CASSLVGTVNLNEKLFF
TRBJ2-7	14	-	-	TRBV11-2	TGTGCCAGCAGCTTAGCAAGCGGGTCCTACGAGCAGTACTTC	CASSLASGSYEQYF
TRBJ2-3	13	-	-	TRBV10-3	TGTGCCACCGCCGAGGCTCCCGCAGATACGCAGTATTTT	CATAEAPADTQYF
TRBJ2-7	13	-	once	TRBV28	TGTGCCAGCAGTGAAAGAAGGACAGAGAAGCAGTACTTC	CASSERRTEKQYF
TRBJ1-2	14	TRBD1	-	TRBV7-9	TGTGCCAGCAGCTTAGCCCCGACAGGGGATGGCTACACCTTC	CASSLAPTGDGYTF
TRBJ2-2	16	TRBD1	-	TRBV7-8	TGTGCCAGCAGCTTGGCCCGACAGGGGGCTCCCGGGGAGCTGTTTTTT	CASSLARQGAPGELFF
TRBJ2-7	16	TRBD1	-	TRBV5-1	TGCGCCAGCAGCGCGGACTTCGGGACAGGTCACTACGAGCAGTACTTC	CASSADFGTGHYEQYF
TRBJ2-1	14	TRBD2	-	TRBV6-4	TGTGCCAGCAGTGTCGACGGGACTACGAATGAGCAGTTCTTC	CASSVDGTTNEQFF
TRBJ2-1	16	TRBD2	-	TRBV12-5	TGTGCTAGTGGTTTCTCCGGGACTAGAGGTGACAATGAGCAGTTCTTC	CASGFSGTRGDNEQFF
TRBJ2-3	18	TRBD2	-	TRBV4-2	TGTGCCAGCAGCCATGAAACGGGACTAGCGGGTACCACAGATACGCAGTATTTT	CASSHETGLAGTTDTQYF
TRBJ1-5	15	-	-	TRBV6-1	TGTGCCAGCAGTGATACTTGGGGAGGCAATCAGCCCCAGCATTTT	CASSDTWGGNQPQHF
TRBJ1-1	15	TRBD1	-	TRBV7-8	TGTGCCAGCAGCGCCCACCAGGGGGCAAACACTGAAGCTTTCTTT	CASSAHQGANTEAFF
TRBJ2-3	14	-	-	TRBV19	TGTGCCAGTAGTTTACAGGGTAGCACAGATACGCAGTATTTT	CASSLQGSTDTQYF
TRBJ1-5	14	-	-	TRBV2	TGTGCCAGCAGTGAAGGGCAGAATTTTCAGCCCCAGCATTTT	CASSEGQNFQPQHF
TRBJ2-2	20	TRBD2	-	TRBV4-2	TGTGCCAGCAGCCAAGGACCTGCGGGCTCTAGCGGGATCAACACCGGGGAGCTGTTTTTT	CASSQGPAGSSGINTGELFF
TRBJ2-6	17	TRBD1	-	TRBV5-1	TGCGCCAGCAGCCTAGCCGGGACAGGAACTGGGGCCAACGTCCTGACTTTC	CASSLAGTGTGANVLTF
TRBJ1-1	14	-	-	TRBV19	TGTGCCAGTAGTATAACGGTATCGAACACTGAAGCTTTCTTT	CASSITVSNTEAFF
TRBJ2-7	15	TRBD1	-	TRBV27	TGTGCCAGCAGTCGACCTCCGGGACAGGGCCACGAGCAGTACTTC	CASSRPPGQGHEQYF
TRBJ2-3	16	-	-	TRBV21-1	TGTGCCAGCAGCCCCCTTTGGGACAGGGAAGGAGATACGCAGTATTTT	CASSPLWDREGDTQYF
TRBJ2-3	14	-	-	TRBV5-1	TGCGCCAGCAGCTTGGTTCCTCCCACAGATACGCAGTATTTT	CASSLVPPTDTQYF
TRBJ2-2	15	TRBD2	-	TRBV28	TGTGCCAGCAGTTTGGGAGGGGAAGACACCGGGGAGCTGTTTTTT	CASSLGGEDTGELFF
TRBJ1-4	14	-	few	TRBV9	TGTGCCAGCAGTGGCCAGGGGTTAGGTGAAAAACTGTTTTTT	CASSGQGLGEKLFF
TRBJ2-3	16	-	-	TRBV6-5	TGTGCCAGCAGTTACTCGGGACTTACTTGGGGAGATACGCAGTATTTT	CASSYSGLTWGDTQYF
TRBJ2-3	15	TRBD2	-	TRBV7-2	TGTGCCAGCAGCTTAGCATTAGCGGGACGTGATACGCAGTATTTT	CASSLALAGRDTQYF
TRBJ1-1	16	TRBD1	-	TRBV18	TGTGCCAGCTGTCGGATGGAGGGGGCACGGGGCACTGAAGCTTTCTTT	CASCRMEGARGTEAFF
TRBJ1-1	14	-	-	TRBV7-9	TGTGCCAGCAGCCCCAGGGGCATGAACACTGAAGCTTTCTTT	CASSPRGMNTEAFF
TRBJ1-5	16	-	-	TRBV19	TGTGCCAGTAGTATAGATGGGTTAGGGGATATCAGGCCCCAGCATTTT	CASSIDGLGDIRPQHF
TRBJ2-1	15	-	once	TRBV5-4	TGTGCCAGCAGCTCAGAGAACCGGGACTACAATGAGCAGTTCTTC	CASSSENRDYNEQFF
TRBJ1-1	13	-	-	TRBV10-3	TGTGCCATCAGTGAGTCGGCGAACACTGAAGCTTTCTTT	CAISESANTEAFF
TRBJ2-5	14	TRBD1	few	TRBV28	TGTGCCAGCAGTTTAACAGGGGGCGCTGAGACCCAGTACTTC	CASSLTGGAETQYF